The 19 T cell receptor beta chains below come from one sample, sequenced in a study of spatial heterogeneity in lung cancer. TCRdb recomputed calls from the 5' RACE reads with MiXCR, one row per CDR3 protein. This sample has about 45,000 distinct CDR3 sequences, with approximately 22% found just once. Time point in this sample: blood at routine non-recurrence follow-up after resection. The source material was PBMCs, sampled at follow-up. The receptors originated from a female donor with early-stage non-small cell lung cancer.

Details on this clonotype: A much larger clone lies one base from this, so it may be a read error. The CDR3 coding sequence is TGTGTCAGCAGCCAAGATCTGTCGCAGTATTTT. Amino acids: CVSSQDLSQYF. V is TRBV3-1 and J is TRBJ2-3; D gene ambiguous. This CDR3 spans 11 amino acids. Germline CDR1 is LGHDT and CDR2 is YNNKEL (reference sequence).

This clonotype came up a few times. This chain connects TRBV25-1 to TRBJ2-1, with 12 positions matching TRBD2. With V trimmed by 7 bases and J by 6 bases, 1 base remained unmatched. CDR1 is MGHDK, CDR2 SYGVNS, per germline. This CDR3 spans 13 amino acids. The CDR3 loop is CASTLAGGNEQFF. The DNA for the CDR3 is TGTGCCAGCACACTAGCGGGAGGCAATGAGCAGTTCTTC. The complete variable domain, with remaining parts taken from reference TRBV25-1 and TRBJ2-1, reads EADIYQTPRYLVIGTGKKITLECSQTMGHDKMYWYQQDPGMELHLIHYSYGVNSTEKGDLSSESTVSRIRTEHFPLTLESARPSHTSQYLCASTLAGGNEQFFGPGTRLTVL.

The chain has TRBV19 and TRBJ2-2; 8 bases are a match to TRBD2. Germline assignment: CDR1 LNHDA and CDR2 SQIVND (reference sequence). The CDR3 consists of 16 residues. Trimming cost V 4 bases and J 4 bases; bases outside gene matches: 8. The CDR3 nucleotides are TGTGCCAGTAGTAGGGGACTAGTGGGCCTCACCGGGGAGCTGTTTTTT. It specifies CASSRGLVGLTGELFF.

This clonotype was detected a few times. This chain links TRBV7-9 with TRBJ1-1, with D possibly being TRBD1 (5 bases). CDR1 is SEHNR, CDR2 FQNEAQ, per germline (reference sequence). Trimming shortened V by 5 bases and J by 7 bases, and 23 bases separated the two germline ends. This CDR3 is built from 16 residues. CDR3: CASSHLTFSPGDEAFF. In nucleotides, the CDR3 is TGTGCCAGCAGCCACCTTACGTTTTCTCCGGGGGATGAAGCTTTCTTT.

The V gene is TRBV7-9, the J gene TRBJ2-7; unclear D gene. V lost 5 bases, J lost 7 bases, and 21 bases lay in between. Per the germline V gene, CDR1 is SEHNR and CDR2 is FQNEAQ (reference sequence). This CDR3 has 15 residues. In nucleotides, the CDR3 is TGTGCCAGCAGCCTAATTGTTAACCGCCCCTGGGAGCAGTACTTC. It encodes CASSLIVNRPWEQYF.

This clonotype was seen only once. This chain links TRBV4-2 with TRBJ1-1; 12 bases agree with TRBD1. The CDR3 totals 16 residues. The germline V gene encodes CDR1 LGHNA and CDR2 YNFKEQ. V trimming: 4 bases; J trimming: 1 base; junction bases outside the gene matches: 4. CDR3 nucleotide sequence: TGTGCCAGCAGCCCGGGACAGGGGGCAAGGAACACTGAAGCTTTCTTT. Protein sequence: CASSPGQGARNTEAFF.

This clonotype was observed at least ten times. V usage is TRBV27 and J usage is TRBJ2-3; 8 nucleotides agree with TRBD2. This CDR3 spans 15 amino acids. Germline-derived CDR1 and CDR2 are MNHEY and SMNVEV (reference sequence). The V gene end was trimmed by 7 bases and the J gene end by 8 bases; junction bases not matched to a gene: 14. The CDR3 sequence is CASTLIRAGVRTQYF. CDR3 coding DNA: TGTGCCAGCACCCTCATTAGAGCGGGAGTTCGTACGCAGTATTTT.

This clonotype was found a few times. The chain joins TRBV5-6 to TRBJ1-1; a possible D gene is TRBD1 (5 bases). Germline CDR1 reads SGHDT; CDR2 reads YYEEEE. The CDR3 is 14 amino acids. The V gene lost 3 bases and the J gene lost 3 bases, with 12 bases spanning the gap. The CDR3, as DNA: TGTGCCAGCAGCTCAGGGAAAGGGTACACTGAAGCTTTCTTT. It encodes CASSSGKGYTEAFF.

The CDR3 nucleotides read TGCGCCAGCAGCCAAGGCGTCCTCACTGGAAAACTGTTTTTT. It yields the protein CASSQGVLTGKLFF. V and J are TRBV4-1 and TRBJ1-4; D unclear. Trimming left V 1 base short and J 10 bases short, with 13 bases between. The CDR3 covers 14 residues. The germline V gene encodes CDR1 MGHRA and CDR2 YSYEKL.

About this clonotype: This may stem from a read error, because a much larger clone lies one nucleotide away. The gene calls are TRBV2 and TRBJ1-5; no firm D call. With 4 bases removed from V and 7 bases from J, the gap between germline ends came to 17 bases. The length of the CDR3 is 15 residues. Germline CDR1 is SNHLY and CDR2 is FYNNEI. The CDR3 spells CASSGPSMGKQPQHF. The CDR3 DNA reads TGTGCCAGCAGTGGTCCGTCCATGGGGAAACAGCCCCAGCATTTT.

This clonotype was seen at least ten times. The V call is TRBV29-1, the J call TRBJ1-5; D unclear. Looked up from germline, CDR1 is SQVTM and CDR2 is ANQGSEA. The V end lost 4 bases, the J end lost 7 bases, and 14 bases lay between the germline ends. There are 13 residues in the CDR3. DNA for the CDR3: TGCAGCGTTGTAGTCGGGGATCACCAGCCCCAGCATTTT. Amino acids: CSVVVGDHQPQHF.

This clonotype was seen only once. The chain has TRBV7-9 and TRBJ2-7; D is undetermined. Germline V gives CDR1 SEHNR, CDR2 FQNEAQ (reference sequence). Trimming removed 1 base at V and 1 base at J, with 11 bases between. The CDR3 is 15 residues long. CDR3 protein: CASSLGLEGSYEQYF. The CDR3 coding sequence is TGTGCCAGCAGCTTAGGCCTAGAAGGTTCCTACGAGCAGTACTTC.

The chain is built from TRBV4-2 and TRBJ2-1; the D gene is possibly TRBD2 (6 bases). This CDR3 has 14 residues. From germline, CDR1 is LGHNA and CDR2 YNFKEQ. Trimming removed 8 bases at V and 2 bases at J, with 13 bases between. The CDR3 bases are TGTGCCAGCCGCCCGGGACTCACCTACAATGAGCAGTTCTTC. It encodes CASRPGLTYNEQFF.

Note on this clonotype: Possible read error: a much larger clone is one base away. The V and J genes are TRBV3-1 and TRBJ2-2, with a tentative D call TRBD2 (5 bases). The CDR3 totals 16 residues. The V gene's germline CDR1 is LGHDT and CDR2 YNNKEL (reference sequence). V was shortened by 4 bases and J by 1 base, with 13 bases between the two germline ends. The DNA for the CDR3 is TGTGCCAGCAGCCCTCAGGAGGATAAGAACACCGGGGAGCTGTTTTTT. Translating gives CASSPQEDKNTGELFF.

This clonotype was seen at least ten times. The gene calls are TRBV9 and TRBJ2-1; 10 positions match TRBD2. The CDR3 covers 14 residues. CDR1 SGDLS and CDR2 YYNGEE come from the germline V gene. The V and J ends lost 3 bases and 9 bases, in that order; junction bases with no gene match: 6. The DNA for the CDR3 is TGTGCCAGCAGCGAAGCTAGCGGGAGCGTTGAGCAGTTCTTC. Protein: CASSEASGSVEQFF.

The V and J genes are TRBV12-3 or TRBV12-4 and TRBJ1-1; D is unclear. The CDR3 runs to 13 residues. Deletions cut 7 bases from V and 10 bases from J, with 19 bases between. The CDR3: CASTGSGPTGAFF. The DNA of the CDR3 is TGTGCCAGCACTGGTTCGGGCCCCACGGGAGCTTTCTTT.

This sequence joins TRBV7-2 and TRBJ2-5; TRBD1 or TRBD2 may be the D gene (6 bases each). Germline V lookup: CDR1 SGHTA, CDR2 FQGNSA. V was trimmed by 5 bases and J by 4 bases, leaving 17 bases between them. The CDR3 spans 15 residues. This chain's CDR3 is CASSPGAGLGETQYF. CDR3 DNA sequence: TGTGCCAGCAGCCCGGGGGCAGGGCTTGGAGAGACCCAGTACTTC.

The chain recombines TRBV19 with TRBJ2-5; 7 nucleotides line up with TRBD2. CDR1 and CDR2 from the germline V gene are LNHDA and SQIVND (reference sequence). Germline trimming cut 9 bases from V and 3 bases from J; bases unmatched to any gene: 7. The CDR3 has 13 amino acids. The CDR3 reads CASGSAGEETQYF. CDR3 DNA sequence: TGTGCCAGCGGGTCGGCGGGGGAAGAGACCCAGTACTTC. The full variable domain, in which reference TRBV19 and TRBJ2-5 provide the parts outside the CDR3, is DGGITQSPKYLFRKEGQNVTLSCEQNLNHDAMYWYRQDPGQGLRLIYYSQIVNDFQKGDIAEGYSVSREKKESFPLTVTSAQKNPTAFYLCASGSAGEETQYFGPGTRLLVL.

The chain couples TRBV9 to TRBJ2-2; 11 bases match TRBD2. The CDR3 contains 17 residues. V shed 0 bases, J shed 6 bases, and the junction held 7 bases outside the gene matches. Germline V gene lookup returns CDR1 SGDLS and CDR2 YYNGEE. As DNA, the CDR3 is TGTGCCAGCAGCGTAGCACTAGCGGGGGCCTTGGCCGGGGAGCTGTTTTTT. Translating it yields CASSVALAGALAGELFF.